This is a list of T cell receptor beta chains from one sample in a study of cytomegalovirus exposure and HLA in healthy donors. Measured with immunoSEQ multiplex PCR; TCRdb has only the in-frame clones, and not every one. In the table there are about 78,000 clones, about four fifths of which are singletons. The sequenced sample consisted of PBMCs. These receptors all stem from a woman in her fifties or sixties in good health and CMV-seronegative. The CDR3 runs from the conserved cysteine through the conserved F or W. The D gene is left open where the match is weak. Only part of the rows carry a size: once, few, many, or a class if the clone is expanded.

abundance	v_gene	d_gene	j_gene	CDR3nt	CDR3aa
-	TRBV5-6	TRBD1	TRBJ1-2	TGTGCCAGCAGCTTTACCGGGACAGGGGACTACACCTTC	CASSFTGTGDYTF
-	TRBV7-6	-	TRBJ1-1	TGTGCCAGCAGCTTAAGTGCAGGGATGAACACTGAAGCTTTCTTT	CASSLSAGMNTEAFF
-	TRBV7-9	-	TRBJ2-7	TGTGCCAGCAGCTTAGTGGGACAAGCCTACGAGCAGTACTTC	CASSLVGQAYEQYF
-	TRBV11-2	-	TRBJ2-5	TGTGCCAGCAGCTGGCAAGGGGCCCCCCTCGAGGAGACCCAGTACTTC	CASSWQGAPLEETQYF
-	TRBV7-2	-	TRBJ2-3	TGTGCCAGCAGCTTAAGGGGCCCCACCCCCTCGAGCACAGATACGCAGTATTTT	CASSLRGPTPSSTDTQYF
-	TRBV4-2	TRBD2	TRBJ2-1	TGTGCCAGCAGCCAAGGTATCGCGGGAGGTCAGAATGAGCAGTTCTTC	CASSQGIAGGQNEQFF
-	TRBV28	-	TRBJ1-1	TGTGCCAGCACCACGGCGAGGGTCCGCAGCACTGAAGCTTTCTTT	CASTTARVRSTEAFF
few	TRBV5-1	TRBD1	TRBJ1-1	TGCGCCAGCTCTCTCCCCGGGACAGGGAGGGGCACTGAAGCTTTCTTT	CASSLPGTGRGTEAFF
-	TRBV29-1	TRBD1	TRBJ2-7	TGCAGCGTAGCCGGGACAGGGGCCTACGAGCAGTACTTC	CSVAGTGAYEQYF
few	TRBV11-2	TRBD2	TRBJ2-5	TGTGCCAGCAGCTCCATTCCGGGACTAGCGGGATACAAAGAGACCCAGTACTTC	CASSSIPGLAGYKETQYF
-	TRBV19	-	TRBJ2-7	TGTGCCAGTAGTACGGCGGGTCTGTCCTACGAGCAGTACTTC	CASSTAGLSYEQYF
few	TRBV7-2	-	TRBJ1-6	TGTGCCAGCAGCTTAAACACAGTTGGTAATTCACCCCTCCACTTT	CASSLNTVGNSPLHF